A single sample is the source of the 32 T cell receptor beta chains below, sequenced in a study of T-cell memory formation after mild COVID-19. MiXCR was run by TCRdb on the 5' RACE reads, yielding one entry per CDR3 protein. This sample has 45,000 or so distinct CDR3 sequences, with around 6.6% found just once. Sequences were obtained from PBMCs or a T cell subset sorted from them (not recorded which). The receptors were gathered from an adult who had mild COVID-19 (a few samples of this study predate the infection). Cell type and time point are not known.

This sequence joins TRBV7-2 and TRBJ1-5; D is perhaps TRBD1 (5 bases). Germline values: CDR1 SGHTA, CDR2 FQGNSA. The CDR3 covers 13 residues. V was clipped by 9 bases and J by 7 bases, with 16 bases between them. CDR3 in DNA: TGTGCCAGTACAAGGATCCGGGGCCAGCCCCAGCATTTT. This gives the protein CASTRIRGQPQHF.

This clonotype was counted at least ten times. The chain uses TRBV12-3 or TRBV12-4 and TRBJ2-2; 14 bases are a match to TRBD2. The CDR3 sequence is 19 residues long. Trimming took 7 bases from V and 2 from J; bases not matched to a gene: 12. CDR3 sequence reads: CASNPGTSGRSVNTGELFF. As DNA, the CDR3 is TGTGCCAGCAACCCCGGGACTAGCGGGAGATCGGTTAACACCGGGGAGCTGTTTTTT.

The J gene is TRBJ1-6, the V gene TRBV6-5; D gene unclear. The CDR3 sequence is 15 residues long. Per germline, CDR1 MNHEY and CDR2 SVGAGI. The V end was cut by 4 bases, the J end by 5 bases, with 12 bases between. This chain's CDR3 is CASSSSRVNNSPLHF. DNA for the CDR3: TGTGCCAGCAGTTCGAGCCGGGTCAATAATTCACCCCTCCACTTT.

A few counts support this clonotype. The gene calls are TRBV6-1 and TRBJ2-7; 9 bases agree with TRBD1. The CDR3 runs to 14 residues. J lost 8 bases, V lost 4 bases, and 9 bases had no gene match. Germline V gene sequence: CDR1 MNHNS, CDR2 SASEGT. The CDR3 nucleotides are TGTGCCAGCAGTGGTCCCGGACAGGGGAAGAAGCAGTACTTC. Encoded protein: CASSGPGQGKKQYF.

This clonotype is classed as medium-sized. The chain links TRBV29-1 to TRBJ2-7, with 7 bases identical to TRBD1. V lost 6 bases and J lost 2; bases outside the gene matches: 10. CDR1 is SQVTM and CDR2 is ANQGSEA in the germline V gene. The CDR3 length is 14 residues. This chain's CDR3 is CSVKQSGTAYEQYF. The CDR3, as DNA: TGCAGCGTCAAACAATCCGGGACAGCCTACGAGCAGTACTTC.

The CDR3 is CASSPRGISYNEQFF. CDR3 bases: TGTGCCAGCAGCCCCCGCGGGATCTCCTACAATGAGCAGTTCTTC. This chain uses TRBV7-2 with TRBJ2-1; weak D call: TRBD2 (6 bases). CDR3 length: 15 amino acids. Germline V CDR1 and CDR2: SGHTA, FQGNSA. V was pared by 5 bases and J by 0 bases, with 11 bases between.

Only a few counts were recorded for this clonotype. The chain has TRBV6-2 or TRBV6-3 and TRBJ1-5; D remains unclear. This CDR3 comprises 16 residues. Trimming stripped 2 bases from V and 3 bases from J, with 14 bases between. Germline V CDR1 and CDR2: MNHEY, SVGEGT. CDR3 sequence reads: CASSYTVPTFNQPQHF. In DNA form, the CDR3 reads TGTGCCAGCAGTTACACTGTCCCTACCTTCAATCAGCCCCAGCATTTT.

This clonotype came up many times. The chain carries TRBV12-3 or TRBV12-4 and TRBJ1-2; tentative D call: TRBD1 (6 bases). The V and J ends lost 6 bases and 4 bases respectively, with 15 bases between them. The CDR3 runs 14 residues. The CDR3 reads CASRGGDTIYGYTF. The CDR3 nucleotides are TGTGCCAGCAGAGGAGGGGACACCATCTATGGCTACACCTTC.

This clonotype was found a few times. The rearrangement joins TRBV7-2 to TRBJ2-5; D possibly corresponds to TRBD2 (6 bases). The ends were cut back, 1 base at V and 12 bases at J, with 15 bases in the middle. Germline lookup yields CDR1 SGHTA and CDR2 FQGNSA. This CDR3 has 13 residues. CDR3 region: CASSLDSSGVKYF. In DNA, the CDR3 is TGTGCCAGCAGCTTAGATTCGTCGGGAGTCAAGTACTTC.

At least ten counts were recorded for this clonotype. The gene calls are TRBV15 and TRBJ2-7; 10 bases fit TRBD1. V dropped 6 bases and J dropped 3; count of bases not matched to a gene: 5. CDR3 length: 14 amino acids. Germline V gene data show CDR1 as LNHNV and CDR2 as YYDKDF (reference sequence). CDR3 bases: TGTGCCACCAGTGGGACAGGGGCCTTCTACGAGCAGTACTTC. This codes for CATSGTGAFYEQYF.

This clonotype was seen repeatedly, ten times or more. The V gene is TRBV18, the J gene TRBJ1-1, with unresolved D. V dropped 2 bases and J dropped 1 base, with 8 bases sitting between them. CDR1 is KGHSH, CDR2 LQKENI, per germline. The CDR3 loop spans 14 amino acids. This chain's CDR3 is CASSPNAPNTEAFF. CDR3 coding DNA: TGTGCCAGCTCACCAAACGCCCCGAACACTGAAGCTTTCTTT.

This clonotype has ten or more counts. This chain joins TRBV7-8 and TRBJ1-1; a possible D gene is TRBD1 (5 bases). This CDR3 region has 13 residues. Germline V gives CDR1 SGHVS, CDR2 FQNEAQ. V was pared by 6 bases and J by 1 base, with 9 bases between. The CDR3 bases are TGTGCCAGCAGTATCGACAGGAACACTGAAGCTTTCTTT. Translated, it gives CASSIDRNTEAFF. Filled out from reference TRBV7-8 and TRBJ1-1, the complete variable domain reads GAGVSQSPRYKVAKRGQDVALRCDPISGHVSLFWYQQALGQGPEFLTYFQNEAQLDKSGLPSDRFFAERPEGSVSTLKIQRTQQEDSAVYLCASSIDRNTEAFFGQGTRLTVV.

This clonotype was picked up many times. This chain joins TRBV20-1 and TRBJ1-2; perhaps TRBD1 as D (6 bases). Trimming took off 4 bases at V and 8 bases at J, with 14 bases between the two ends. This CDR3 has 12 residues. In germline, CDR1 is DFQATT, CDR2 SNEGSKA (reference sequence). CDR3 loop: CSATGAAEGYTF. The CDR3 nucleotides are TGCAGTGCTACGGGGGCAGCGGAAGGCTACACCTTC.

Many counts were recorded for this clonotype. V usage is TRBV5-1 and J usage is TRBJ2-2; D unclear. V lost 2 bases and J 7 bases, leaving 18 bases between the germline ends. Germline CDR1 and CDR2: SGHRS and YFSETQ. The CDR3 runs to 16 residues. This chain's CDR3 is CASSLTTGSTGGELFF. The CDR3 DNA reads as TGCGCCAGCAGCTTAACGACGGGTTCAACGGGCGGGGAGCTGTTTTTT.

V is TRBV6-6 and J is TRBJ2-6; 7 nucleotides align to TRBD1. Germline assignment: CDR1 MNHNY and CDR2 SVGAGI (reference sequence). V lost 5 bases and J lost 2; bases outside the gene matches: 3. The CDR3 contains 15 residues. The DNA of the CDR3 is TGTGCCAGCAGTCGACAGGGACCTGGGGCCAACGTCCTGACTTTC. Protein sequence: CASSRQGPGANVLTF.

This clonotype has a single count. The gene calls are TRBV4-2 and TRBJ2-2; 7 nucleotides align to TRBD2. The CDR3 has 17 residues. Trimming at V came to 0 bases and at J to 1 base, leaving 5 bases not matched to a gene. The V gene's germline CDR1 is LGHNA and CDR2 YNFKEQ. The CDR3 loop is CASSQDRASGNTGELFF. CDR3 bases: TGTGCCAGCAGCCAAGATCGGGCTAGCGGGAACACCGGGGAGCTGTTTTTT.

This clonotype was counted a few times. V usage is TRBV12-3 or TRBV12-4 and J usage is TRBJ1-2, with no clear D. The V gene lost 3 bases and the J gene lost 4 bases, with 9 bases spanning the gap. The CDR3 length is 13 residues. CDR3 sequence (DNA): TGTGCCAGCAGTTTCTCACGAGCCTATGGCTACACCTTC. Its translation: CASSFSRAYGYTF.

This clonotype was seen ten or more times. V and J are TRBV12-3 or TRBV12-4 and TRBJ2-5, with 8 bases matching TRBD1. CDR3 length: 15 amino acids. V was pared by 4 bases and J by 5 bases, with 9 bases of the junction left unmatched. DNA of the CDR3: TGTGCCAGCAGTTCCGGACAGGGTAAATTGGAGACCCAGTACTTC. Encoded protein: CASSSGQGKLETQYF.

In its sample, this clonotype was seen a few times. The V call is TRBV18, the J call TRBJ1-6; TRBD1 is a possible D gene (5 bases). This CDR3 region has 13 residues. Germline values: CDR1 KGHSH, CDR2 LQKENI. Trimming shortened V by 2 bases and J by 10 bases, and 9 bases separated the two germline ends. In DNA, the CDR3 is TGTGCCAGCTCACCATCGACAGAATCACCCCTCCACTTT. It translates to CASSPSTESPLHF.

This clonotype has more than one count but fewer than ten. This sequence joins TRBV20-1 and TRBJ1-2; possible D gene TRBD1, 5 bases. V dropped 2 bases and J dropped 4 bases, with 11 bases sitting between them. The CDR3 loop spans 13 amino acids. CDR1 is DFQATT and CDR2 is SNEGSKA in the germline V gene (reference sequence). In DNA form, the CDR3 reads TGCAGTGCTAGAAAAGGGGAGGGCTATGGCTACACCTTC. This encodes CSARKGEGYGYTF.

This clonotype was detected a few times. The chain combines TRBV2 with TRBJ1-5; 12 nucleotides match TRBD1. The CDR3 is 15 residues long. V lost 5 bases, J lost 7 bases, and 6 bases stayed unmatched. CDR1 and CDR2 (germline): SNHLY, FYNNEI. CDR3 coding DNA: TGTGCCAGCAGTACCGGGACAGGGGGCGTGCAGCCCCAGCATTTT. This encodes CASSTGTGGVQPQHF.

This chain connects TRBV20-1 to TRBJ2-7; D could derive from TRBD1 or TRBD2 (5 bases each). The germline CDR1 and CDR2 sequences are DFQATT and SNEGSKA (reference sequence). There are 12 residues in the CDR3. This CDR3 is CSALRDAYEQYF. CDR3 DNA: TGCAGCGCTCTACGGGACGCCTACGAGCAGTACTTC.

This clonotype was observed at least ten times. The rearrangement links TRBV20-1 to TRBJ1-5; possible D gene TRBD1, 5 bases. V lost 0 bases, J lost 0 bases, and 12 bases lay in between. Germline V gene sequence: CDR1 DFQATT, CDR2 SNEGSKA (reference sequence). The CDR3 runs 16 residues. The chain's CDR3 is CSARDRGHFSNQPQHF. CDR3 in DNA: TGCAGTGCTAGAGACCGGGGCCACTTTAGCAATCAGCCCCAGCATTTT.

Many counts were recorded for this clonotype. The V call is TRBV4-2, the J call TRBJ2-5; D possibly corresponds to TRBD1 (5 bases). CDR3 size: 15 residues. From germline, CDR1 is LGHNA and CDR2 YNFKEQ. Trimming took off 1 base at V and 2 bases at J, with 11 bases between the two ends. CDR3 amino acids: CASSQVLDSQETQYF. CDR3 nucleotides: TGTGCCAGCAGCCAAGTTTTAGACAGTCAAGAGACCCAGTACTTC.

This clonotype appeared a few times. The chain joins TRBV9 to TRBJ1-4, with 9 bases matching TRBD1. J lost 4 bases, V lost 4 bases, and 8 bases had no gene match. CDR3 size: 16 residues. CDR1 is SGDLS and CDR2 is YYNGEE in the germline V gene. The CDR3 DNA reads TGTGCCAGCAGCAAGGTGAAGGGACAGGGTAATGAAAAACTGTTTTTT. This sequence encodes CASSKVKGQGNEKLFF.

The chain carries TRBV20-1 and TRBJ2-7; 15 bases match TRBD2. Germline loops: CDR1 DFQATT, CDR2 SNEGSKA (reference sequence). This CDR3 is 18 amino acids long. Trimming took 5 bases from V and 6 from J; bases not matched to a gene: 17. The CDR3 DNA follows: TGCAGTGCTCACGGGACTAGCGGGGGGCCCCGAGAGTTCGGCGAGCAGTACTTC. It translates to CSAHGTSGGPREFGEQYF.

CDR3 residues: CASSLIQETQYF. Here the CDR3 DNA reads TGTGCCAGCAGCTTGATCCAAGAGACCCAGTACTTC. This chain joins TRBV5-6 and TRBJ2-5, with D uncertain. The CDR3 is 12 residues long. Germline V gene data show CDR1 as SGHDT and CDR2 as YYEEEE. Trimming shortened V by 1 base and J by 1 base, and 2 bases separated the two germline ends.

This rearrangement joins TRBV12-3 or TRBV12-4 to TRBJ2-7, with D possibly matching TRBD2 (5 bases). The length of the CDR3 is 16 residues. V lost 6 bases to trimming and J lost 3 bases, with 21 bases between them. CDR3 DNA: TGTGCCAGCAGGAGGGAAGGTAGCGAGCCCCTCTACGAGCAGTACTTC. As protein: CASRREGSEPLYEQYF.

This clonotype has a handful of counts. The chain carries TRBV2 and TRBJ2-3; 9 bases align to TRBD2. The CDR3 is 18 residues long. V dropped 1 base and J dropped 0; count of bases not matched to a gene: 8. Germline V gives CDR1 SNHLY, CDR2 FYNNEI. In DNA, the CDR3 is TGTGCCAGCAGTGAAGAGTCTAGCGGGGCTCTCAGCACAGATACGCAGTATTTT. This gives the protein CASSEESSGALSTDTQYF.

This clonotype was counted many times. The chain joins TRBV5-1 to TRBJ1-2; 7 bases are shared with TRBD1. This CDR3 contains 16 residues. Germline V gene sequence: CDR1 SGHRS, CDR2 YFSETQ. V was pared by 5 bases and J by 2 bases, with 12 bases of the junction left unmatched. The CDR3 DNA sequence: TGCGCCAGCAGGCCAGGATACAGGGGTCAAAACTATGGCTACACCTTC. It translates to CASRPGYRGQNYGYTF.

This clonotype showed up just a few times. The chain employs TRBV7-3 and TRBJ2-6, with TRBD1 matching 9 bases. This CDR3 has 18 amino acids. V lost 4 bases to trimming and J lost 3 bases; unmatched junction nucleotides: 10. Germline-derived CDR1 and CDR2 are SGHTA and FQGTGA. Written as DNA, the CDR3 is TGTGCCAGCAGCTCCCAAAGGACAGGGGCTCATGGGGCCAACGTCCTGACTTTC. Amino acids: CASSSQRTGAHGANVLTF.

This rearrangement joins TRBV18 to TRBJ2-7, with 9 bases fitting TRBD1. The V segment lost 4 bases and the J segment 4 bases; nucleotides outside the gene matches: 8. Germline assignment: CDR1 KGHSH and CDR2 LQKENI. CDR3 size: 15 residues. The CDR3 loop is CASSHGQGTTYEQYF. The CDR3 DNA sequence: TGTGCCAGCTCACACGGACAGGGGACTACATACGAGCAGTACTTC.